This TCR beta chain was captured in a study of blood T cell repertoires in COVID-19. For the study at large: The United States, Italy and Spain were the sources of the acute and convalescent COVID-19 samples. The cDNA or gDNA used as material had been derived from T cells, B-cell-depleted T cells, or PBMCs.

Trimming took off 3 bases at V and 4 bases at J, with 12 bases between the two ends. Germline loops: CDR1 LNHDA, CDR2 SQIVND (reference sequence). CDR3 length: 14 residues. In the source study's methods: Estimates of nucleated cell counts were drawn from the amplification of reference gene primers. The assay was immunoSEQ multiplex PCR, and TCRdb's table has in-frame clones only and misses some. D and trimming were read from the DNA, whereas the V and J calls and clone size are those reported in that table. The data show under 15,000 clones, about 90% seen once. This sequence originates from a woman in her sixties or seventies with active COVID-19. Sample: peripheral blood. The V gene is TRBV19, the J gene TRBJ2-5, with no clear D. CDR3 DNA: TGTGCCAGTAGTATCGGCAGCGATCGAGAGACCCAGTACTTC. Its protein is CASSIGSDRETQYF.